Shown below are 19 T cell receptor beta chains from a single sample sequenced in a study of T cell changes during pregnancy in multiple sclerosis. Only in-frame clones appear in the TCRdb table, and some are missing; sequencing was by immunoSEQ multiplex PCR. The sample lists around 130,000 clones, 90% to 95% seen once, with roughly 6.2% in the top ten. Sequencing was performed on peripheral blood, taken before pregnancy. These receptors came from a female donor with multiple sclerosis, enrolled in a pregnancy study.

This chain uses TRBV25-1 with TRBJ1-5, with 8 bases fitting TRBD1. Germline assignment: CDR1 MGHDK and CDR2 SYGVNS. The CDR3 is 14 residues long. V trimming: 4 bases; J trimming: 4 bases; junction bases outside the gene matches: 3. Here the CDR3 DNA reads TGTGCCAGCAGTGGCAGACAGGGGAATCAGCCCCAGCATTTT. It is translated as CASSGRQGNQPQHF.

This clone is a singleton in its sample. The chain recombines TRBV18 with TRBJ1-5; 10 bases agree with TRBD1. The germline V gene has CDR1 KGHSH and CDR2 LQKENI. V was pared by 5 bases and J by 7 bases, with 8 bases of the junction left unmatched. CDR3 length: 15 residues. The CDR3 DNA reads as TGTGCCAGCTCATTAGACAGGGGGCAGGGGCAGCCCCAGCATTTT. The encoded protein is CASSLDRGQGQPQHF.

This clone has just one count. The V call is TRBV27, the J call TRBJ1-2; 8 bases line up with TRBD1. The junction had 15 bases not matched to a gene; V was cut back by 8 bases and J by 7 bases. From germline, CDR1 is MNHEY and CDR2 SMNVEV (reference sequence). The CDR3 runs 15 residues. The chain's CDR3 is CASGTAMDRVRGYTF. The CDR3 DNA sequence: TGTGCCAGCGGTACTGCCATGGACAGGGTACGTGGCTACACCTTC.

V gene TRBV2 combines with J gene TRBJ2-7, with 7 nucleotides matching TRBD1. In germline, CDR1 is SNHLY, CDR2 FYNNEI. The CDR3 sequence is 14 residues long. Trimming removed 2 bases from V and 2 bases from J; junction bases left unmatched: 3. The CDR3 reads CASSELQGAYEQYF. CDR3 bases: TGTGCCAGCAGTGAACTCCAGGGGGCCTACGAGCAGTACTTC.

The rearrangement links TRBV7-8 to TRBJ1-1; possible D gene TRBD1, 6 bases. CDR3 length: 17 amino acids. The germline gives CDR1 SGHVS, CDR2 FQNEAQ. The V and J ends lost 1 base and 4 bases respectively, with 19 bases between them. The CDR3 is CASSLVGARALATEAFF. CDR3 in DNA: TGTGCCAGCAGCTTAGTGGGGGCGCGAGCGTTGGCCACTGAAGCTTTCTTT.

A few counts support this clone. The CDR3 DNA sequence: TGTGCCAGCAGTACAGGGGGGGCTGGAAACACCATATATTTT. Protein product: CASSTGGAGNTIYF. The chain has TRBV6-5 and TRBJ1-3; TRBD1 matches at 8 bases. The V gene's germline CDR1 is MNHEY and CDR2 SVGAGI. The CDR3 consists of 14 residues. V gave up 5 bases and J gave up 2 bases; unmatched junction bases: 2.

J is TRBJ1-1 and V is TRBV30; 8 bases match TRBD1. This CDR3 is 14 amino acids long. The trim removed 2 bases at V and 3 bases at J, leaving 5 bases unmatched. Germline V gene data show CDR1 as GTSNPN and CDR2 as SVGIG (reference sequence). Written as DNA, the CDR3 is TGTGCCTGGAGTCCAGGGGGCGAAGACACTGAAGCTTTCTTT. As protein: CAWSPGGEDTEAFF.

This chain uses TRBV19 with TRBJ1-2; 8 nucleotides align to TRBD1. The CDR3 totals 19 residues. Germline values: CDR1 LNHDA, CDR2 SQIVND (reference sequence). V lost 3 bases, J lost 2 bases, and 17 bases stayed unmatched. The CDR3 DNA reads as TGTGCCAGTAGTATGGGATCTAGGGCCCCCGGGACAGGAAACTATGGCTACACCTTC. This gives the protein CASSMGSRAPGTGNYGYTF. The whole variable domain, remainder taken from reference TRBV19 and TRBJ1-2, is DGGITQSPKYLFRKEGQNVTLSCEQNLNHDAMYWYRQDPGQGLRLIYYSQIVNDFQKGDIAEGYSVSREKKESFPLTVTSAQKNPTAFYLCASSMGSRAPGTGNYGYTFGSGTRLTVV.

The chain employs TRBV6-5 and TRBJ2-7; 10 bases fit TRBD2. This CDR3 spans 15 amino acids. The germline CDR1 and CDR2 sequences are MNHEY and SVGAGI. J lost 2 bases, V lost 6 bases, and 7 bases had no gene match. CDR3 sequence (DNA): TGTGCCAGCAGCCGAACTAGCGGGGATGCCTACGAGCAGTACTTC. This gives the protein CASSRTSGDAYEQYF.

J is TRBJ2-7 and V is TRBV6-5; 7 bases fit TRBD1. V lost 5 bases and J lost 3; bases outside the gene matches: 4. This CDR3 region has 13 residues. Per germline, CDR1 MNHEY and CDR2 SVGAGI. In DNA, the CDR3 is TGTGCCAGCAGTCGGGACAGAGACTACGAGCAGTACTTC. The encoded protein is CASSRDRDYEQYF.

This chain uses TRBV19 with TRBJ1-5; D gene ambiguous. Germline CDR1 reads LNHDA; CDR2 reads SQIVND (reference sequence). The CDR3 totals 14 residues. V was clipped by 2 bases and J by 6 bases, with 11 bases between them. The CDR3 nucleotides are TGTGCCAGTAGTATAATTGGTGGAGGTCAGCCCCAGCATTTT. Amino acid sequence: CASSIIGGGQPQHF.

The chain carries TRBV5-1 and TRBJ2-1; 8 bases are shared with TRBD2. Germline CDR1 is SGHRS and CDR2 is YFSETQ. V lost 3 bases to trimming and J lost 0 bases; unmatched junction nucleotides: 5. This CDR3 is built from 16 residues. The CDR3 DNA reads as TGCGCCAGCAGCTGGACTAGCTCCTACTCCTACAATGAGCAGTTCTTC. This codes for CASSWTSSYSYNEQFF.

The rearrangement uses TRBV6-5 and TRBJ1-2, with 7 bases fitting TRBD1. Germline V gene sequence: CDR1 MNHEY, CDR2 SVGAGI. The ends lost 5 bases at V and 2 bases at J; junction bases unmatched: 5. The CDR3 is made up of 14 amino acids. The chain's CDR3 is CASSRDRANYGYTF. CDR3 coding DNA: TGTGCCAGCAGTCGAGACAGGGCCAACTATGGCTACACCTTC.

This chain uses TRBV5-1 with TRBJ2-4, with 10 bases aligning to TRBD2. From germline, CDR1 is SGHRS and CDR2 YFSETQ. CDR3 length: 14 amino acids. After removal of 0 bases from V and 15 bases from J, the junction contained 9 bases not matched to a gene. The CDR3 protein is CASSLAGERGGRYF. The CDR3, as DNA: TGCGCCAGCAGCTTGGCCGGGGAGCGGGGGGGCCGGTACTTC.

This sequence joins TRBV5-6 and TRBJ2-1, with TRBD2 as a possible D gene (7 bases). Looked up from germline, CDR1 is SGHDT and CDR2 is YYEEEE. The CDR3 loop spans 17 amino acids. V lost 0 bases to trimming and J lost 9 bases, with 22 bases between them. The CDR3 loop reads CASSLAKGGGPFPEQFF. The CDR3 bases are TGTGCCAGCAGCTTGGCTAAGGGGGGAGGGCCTTTCCCTGAGCAGTTCTTC.

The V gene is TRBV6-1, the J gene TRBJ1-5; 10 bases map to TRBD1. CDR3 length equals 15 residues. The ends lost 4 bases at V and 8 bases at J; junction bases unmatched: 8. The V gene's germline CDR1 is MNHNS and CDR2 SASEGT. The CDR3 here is CASSARDRGWEPQHF. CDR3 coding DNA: TGTGCCAGCAGTGCCCGGGACAGGGGATGGGAGCCCCAGCATTTT.

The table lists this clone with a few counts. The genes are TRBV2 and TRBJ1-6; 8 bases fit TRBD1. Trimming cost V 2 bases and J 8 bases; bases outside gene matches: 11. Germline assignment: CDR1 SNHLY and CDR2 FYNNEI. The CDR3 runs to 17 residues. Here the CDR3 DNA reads TGTGCCAGCAGTGAACTAGAGGACAGGGACGGCTATTCACCCCTCCACTTT. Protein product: CASSELEDRDGYSPLHF.

Here the CDR3 DNA reads TGCGCCAGCAGTCTCACTAGAAACACCGGGGAGCTGTTTTTT. This codes for CASSLTRNTGELFF. J is TRBJ2-2 and V is TRBV5-1, with a possible D match to TRBD2 (5 bases). The CDR3 length is 14 residues. Germline values: CDR1 SGHRS, CDR2 YFSETQ. The V end was cut by 5 bases, the J end by 2 bases, with 10 bases between.

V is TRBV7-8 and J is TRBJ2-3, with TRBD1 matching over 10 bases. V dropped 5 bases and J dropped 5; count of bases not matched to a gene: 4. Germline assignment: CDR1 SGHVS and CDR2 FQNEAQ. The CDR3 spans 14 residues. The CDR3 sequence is CASSPGQGQDTQYF. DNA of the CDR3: TGTGCCAGCAGCCCGGGACAGGGGCAAGATACGCAGTATTTT. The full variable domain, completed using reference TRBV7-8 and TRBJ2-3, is GAGVSQSPRYKVAKRGQDVALRCDPISGHVSLFWYQQALGQGPEFLTYFQNEAQLDKSGLPSDRFFAERPEGSVSTLKIQRTQQEDSAVYLCASSPGQGQDTQYFGPGTRLTVL.